This T cell receptor beta chain was retrieved from a study of blood T cells in healthy people across ages (dated by TCRdb to between 2014 and 2017). For the study in its entirety: In model experiments, template switching captured about one uniquely barcoded TCR beta cDNA molecule for every two T cells. Two additional independent replicas of 1 million unique cDNA reads from the same blood draw were analyzed for two donors (one aged 18 to 30 and one aged 80 or older). To track age-related changes in TCR beta repertoire diversity, the study relied on deep sequencing normalized with unique cDNA molecular identifiers. Four age groups were formed from the donors: young (average around 15 years), middle-aged (approximately 39), aged (under 70) and long-lived (82). Donors of different ages were randomly distributed across sequencing lanes to avoid experimental bias.

This clonotype was seen a few times. Its cognate antigen has yet to be identified. No base quality information exists; no much larger clone differs at one position. The CDR3 measures 13 amino acids from cysteine to phenylalanine. Just the 39-base CDR3 DNA is kept, in frame starting at base 1. From the germline V gene (reference sequence), CDR1 is LGHDT and CDR2 is YNNKEL. V is clipped by 1 base and J by 5 bases, and the sequence between their germline boundaries is 8 bases long. Libraries were built with 5' RACE. These reads were obtained on an Illumina HiSeq 2500. The second PCR ran for about 7 to 11 cycles and used a J-beta primer mix along with a sample-barcoded 5' primer. Each TCR beta cDNA molecule received a unique molecular identifier from a template-switch 5' adaptor carrying 12 random nucleotides. Each sample yielded at least 2.5 million CDR3-containing paired-end reads. First-strand cDNA synthesis was performed from all RNA using the Mint cDNA synthesis kit, with priming by a TRBC-specific oligonucleotide. After uracil-DNA glycosylase treatment, a first 18-cycle PCR used universal primers M1SS and BC2_uni_R on all cDNA. Under the source paper's analysis protocol: Each sample was normalized by randomly selecting 1 million high-quality reads, each carrying a distinct molecular identifier. Instead of being binned into consensus sequences, reads with shared molecular identifiers were discarded. MiTCR, run with a Q25 quality threshold and the strictest error-elimination algorithm, handled CDR3 identification, clonotype clustering and error correction. A nonparametric unseen species model with Euler transformation was used to estimate a lower bound on total TCR beta diversity. Through fastp at Q25 and MiXCR, TCRdb rebuilt clones from the public reads, retaining in-frame beta chains. Every CDR3 protein is listed once, alongside the most common genes and DNA of its rows. TCRdb assigned the V and J calls; the authors' analysis was not used. The sample has hundreds of thousands of distinct CDR3 sequences on record, about 61% of them singletons. The leading ten clones occupy roughly 24% of the sample.

Systemically healthy Caucasian individuals from Russia, 35 to 50 in total and aged about 6 to 100 years, were included as donors. Each donor gave 8.5 to 10 milliliters of peripheral blood, collected into EDTA-treated Vacutainer tubes. Ficoll-Paque density-gradient centrifugation was used to isolate PBMCs, with at least 6.5 million per sample. Total RNA was extracted from PBMCs with Trizol reagent, with at least 5.5 micrograms obtained per sample. Naive CD45RAhigh/CD27high T cell percentages were measured by flow cytometry on a PBMC aliquot from every donor. What the research found in general, with its limitations: Donor CMV infection status was unknown, potentially confounding age-related changes in expanded clonotypes. Estimates of total diversity based on one million sequenced T cells were considered lower bounds and underestimates. The percentage of naive T cells measured by flow cytometry correlated strongly with observed TCR beta diversity. Bulk unsorted PBMC profiling prevented conclusive comparison of naive and antigen-experienced compartments. As age increased, observed TCR beta diversity per million T cells dropped in a roughly linear way, and a significant reduction was already evident by age roughly 40. The long-lived group showed more naive CD4+ T cells, fewer expanded clones and increased TCR diversity than the aged group, suggesting age selection.

Sequencing input: blood. Recombination linked TRBV3-1 to TRBJ1-1, with TRBD1 tentatively as D gene (6 bases match). This clonotype was sampled from a man aged 35-49 years in good health. For the CDR3, the sequence is CASSQVQGTEAFF. The sequence in DNA is TGTGCCAGCAGCCAAGTTCAGGGGACTGAAGCTTTCTTT.